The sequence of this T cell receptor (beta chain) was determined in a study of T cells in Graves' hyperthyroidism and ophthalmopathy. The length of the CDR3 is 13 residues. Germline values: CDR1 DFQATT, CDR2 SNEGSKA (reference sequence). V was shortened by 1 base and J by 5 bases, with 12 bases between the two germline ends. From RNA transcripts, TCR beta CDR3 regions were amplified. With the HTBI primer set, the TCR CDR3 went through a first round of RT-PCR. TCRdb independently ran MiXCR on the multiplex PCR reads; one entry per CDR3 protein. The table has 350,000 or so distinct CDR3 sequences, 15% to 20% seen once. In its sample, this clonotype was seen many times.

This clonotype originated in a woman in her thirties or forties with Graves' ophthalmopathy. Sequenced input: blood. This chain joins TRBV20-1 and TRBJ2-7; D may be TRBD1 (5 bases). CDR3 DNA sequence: TGCAGTGCTAGAGCCAGGGCCCCCCACGAGCAGTACTTC. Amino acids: CSARARAPHEQYF.